This T cell receptor (beta chain) stems from a study of blood T cell repertoires in COVID-19 (dated by TCRdb to between 2020 and 2021). For the study in its entirety: Samples covering the acute and convalescent phases of COVID-19 were provided by collaborators in the United States, Italy and Spain. HLA class I and class II types, where available, came from metadata supplied by the sample provider rather than from assay-based typing. The material from the prospective study consisted of cDNA or gDNA derived from T cells, B-cell-depleted T cells, or PBMCs. Samples came from the ongoing ImmuneRACE study (first 160 participants) plus 1,254 subjects from 6 global collaborators. A de-identified subject ID, COVID-19 status, age in years and sex were almost always included in the sample metadata. Subjects who had been exposed to COVID-19, were actively infected with it, or had recovered from it provided the deeply sampled blood TCRbeta repertoires that made up the dataset. The repertoires were released in a freely available public database meant as a resource for research on the immune response to SARS-CoV-2.

On this clone itself: Its antigen has not been determined. Base qualities are missing; no much larger clone stands one base away.

TCRbeta CDR3 regions were amplified from genomic DNA using the immunoSEQ Assay, a bias-controlled multiplex PCR. The original pipeline was this. Nucleated cell counts per sample were estimated from amplification of reference gene primers within the assay. To quantify the absolute abundance of each unique TCRbeta CDR3 rearrangement, sequence reads were collapsed and filtered. For each sample, productive Simpson clonality was calculated as the square root of Simpson's diversity index across productive rearrangements. TCRdb limited this immuneACCESS table to in-frame rearrangements with V and J called. A share of clones is missing; checked studies link under half to unresolved V genes, and the rest is unexplained. V and J calls and clone size come straight from that table; D and trimming were deduced from the DNA. The sample table records 250,000 to 350,000 clones; 85% to 90% of these occur just once. The ten largest clones take up roughly a tenth of the sample.

The research as a whole found: Clinical and demographic metadata were provided uncurated, with the amount varying by source and participant.

Based on the germline V gene (reference sequence), the CDR1 and CDR2 sequences are GTSNPN and SVGIG. The germline V end is reduced by 2 bases and the J end by 8 bases; junction bases left unmatched: 14. From the cysteine through the phenylalanine, the CDR3 covers 15 amino acids. Only the CDR3 DNA is retained, 45 bases long and in frame from the first base. Enrolling through a virtual design, the prospective study's participants ranged in age from about 18 to 89 years and lived across some 23 United States geographic areas. In the prospective study, participants were assigned to cohorts based on the clinical history participants reported in a screening survey and a study questionnaire. ImmuneRACE Cohort 3 recovered participants were defined by two consecutive negative NP/OP PCR tests, healthcare professional clearance, or symptom resolution. Each participant in the prospective study had whole blood, serum and a nasopharyngeal or oropharyngeal swab collected by mobile phlebotomists. Participants in the prospective study had the option to provide additional blood draws and questionnaires over a roughly 2-month period. Before DNA extraction, prospective study blood samples were shipped either frozen or at room temperature.

Sequences were obtained from PBMCs or T cells enriched from blood (not recorded which). The chain links TRBV30 with TRBJ1-2, with 7 central nucleotides matching TRBD1. The clonotype was recovered from a woman younger than 35 who had recovered from COVID-19. The bases read TGTGCCTGGAGTCGGAAGGGGGCCGCGTTCGACGGCTACACCTTC. This yields the protein CAWSRKGAAFDGYTF.